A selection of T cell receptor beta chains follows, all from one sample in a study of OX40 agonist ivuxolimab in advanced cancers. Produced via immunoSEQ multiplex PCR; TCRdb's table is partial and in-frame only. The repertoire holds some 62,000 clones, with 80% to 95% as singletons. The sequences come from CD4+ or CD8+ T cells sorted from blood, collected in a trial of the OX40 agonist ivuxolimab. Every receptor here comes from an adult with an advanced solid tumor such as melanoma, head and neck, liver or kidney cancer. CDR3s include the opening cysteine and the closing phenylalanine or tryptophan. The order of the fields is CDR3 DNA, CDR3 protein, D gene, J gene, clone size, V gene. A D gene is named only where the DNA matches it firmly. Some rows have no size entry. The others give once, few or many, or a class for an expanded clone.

DNA: TGTGCCTGGAGTTCCTCTGGAAACACCATATATTTT
CDR3: CAWSSSGNTIYF
D: -
J: TRBJ1-3
size: once
V: TRBV30

DNA: TGTGCCAGCAGCCCCACCCTCGGGAAATCCCACAATGAGCAGTTCTTC
CDR3: CASSPTLGKSHNEQFF
D: -
J: TRBJ2-1
size: -
V: TRBV7-2

DNA: TGTGCCAGCAGCTCCCTGATATCGACTAGCGGGAGATCGGATACGCAGTATTTT
CDR3: CASSSLISTSGRSDTQYF
D: TRBD2
J: TRBJ2-3
size: -
V: TRBV7-6

DNA: TGTGCCAGCAGTGTGGGGGGGAACACTGAAGCTTTCTTT
CDR3: CASSVGGNTEAFF
D: -
J: TRBJ1-1
size: -
V: TRBV2

DNA: TGCGCCAGCAGCCAAGAGAAGGGAAACACTAATGAAAAACTGTTTTTT
CDR3: CASSQEKGNTNEKLFF
D: -
J: TRBJ1-4
size: once
V: TRBV4-1

DNA: TGTGCCTGGAGTGCCCTATCCTACGAGCAGTACTTC
CDR3: CAWSALSYEQYF
D: -
J: TRBJ2-7
size: -
V: TRBV30

DNA: TGCGCCAGCAGTCAATCGAGTGGGAGGGGCAATCAGCCCCAGCATTTT
CDR3: CASSQSSGRGNQPQHF
D: -
J: TRBJ1-5
size: -
V: TRBV23-1

DNA: TGTGCCAGCAGTTATAGGGGGCTTGGAAACACCATATATTTT
CDR3: CASSYRGLGNTIYF
D: TRBD1
J: TRBJ1-3
size: -
V: TRBV6-1

DNA: TGTGCCAGTAGTAGGGACAGGGTCTCGTCTCACTATGGCTACACCTTC
CDR3: CASSRDRVSSHYGYTF
D: TRBD1
J: TRBJ1-2
size: -
V: TRBV19

DNA: TGTGCCAGCTCACCCGGACAGGGGGCGCTCGGTCAGCCCCAGCATTTT
CDR3: CASSPGQGALGQPQHF
D: TRBD1
J: TRBJ1-5
size: few
V: TRBV18

DNA: TGTGCCAGCAGCCCCGCCGGCCCTACCGGGGAGCTGTTTTTT
CDR3: CASSPAGPTGELFF
D: -
J: TRBJ2-2
size: -
V: TRBV7-3

DNA: TGCGCCAGCAGCCAGGGGGTGAACACTGAAGCTTTCTTT
CDR3: CASSQGVNTEAFF
D: TRBD1
J: TRBJ1-1
size: few
V: TRBV5-1

DNA: TGTGCCAGCAGTTTACGGACTAGTTTGGTTGAGCAGTTCTTC
CDR3: CASSLRTSLVEQFF
D: TRBD2
J: TRBJ2-1
size: -
V: TRBV27

DNA: TGTGCCAGCAGCGAGGGAATGAACACTGAAGCTTTCTTT
CDR3: CASSEGMNTEAFF
D: -
J: TRBJ1-1
size: -
V: TRBV6-5

DNA: TGTGCCAGCACACGGACAGGTTTAGCTAACTATGGCTACACCTTC
CDR3: CASTRTGLANYGYTF
D: TRBD1
J: TRBJ1-2
size: -
V: TRBV5-6

DNA: TGTGCCAGTAGTATTCAAGGACCCATGAGGGTAACTGGAGCCAAAAACATTCAGTACTTC
CDR3: CASSIQGPMRVTGAKNIQYF
D: -
J: TRBJ2-4
size: -
V: TRBV19

DNA: TGTGCCAGCAGCTTACCCCTCGGGGGCTCGAACACCGGGGAGCTGTTTTTT
CDR3: CASSLPLGGSNTGELFF
D: -
J: TRBJ2-2
size: -
V: TRBV7-2

DNA: TGTGCCAGCAGCAGGGGGGGTCTGGGGCCCCAGCATTTT
CDR3: CASSRGGLGPQHF
D: -
J: TRBJ1-5
size: few
V: TRBV9

DNA: TGTGCCAGCAGCCTCCCGGTTTTGTGGGTTCGACTGAAAAACATTCAGTACTTC
CDR3: CASSLPVLWVRLKNIQYF
D: -
J: TRBJ2-4
size: -
V: TRBV21-1

DNA: TGTGCCAGCACCACCTGCGGCAGGGTAGTCGACGAGCAGTACTTC
CDR3: CASTTCGRVVDEQYF
D: -
J: TRBJ2-7
size: few
V: TRBV6-4

DNA: TGTGCCAGCAGCGCAGACATGGGTCAGCCCCAGCATTTT
CDR3: CASSADMGQPQHF
D: -
J: TRBJ1-5
size: -
V: TRBV7-3

DNA: TGTGCCTGGAGTGTACACAGGGATCAGCCCCAGCATTTT
CDR3: CAWSVHRDQPQHF
D: -
J: TRBJ1-5
size: -
V: TRBV30

DNA: TGTGCCAGCAGTTACAGGGACGACACTGAAGCTTTCTTT
CDR3: CASSYRDDTEAFF
D: -
J: TRBJ1-1
size: -
V: TRBV6-6

DNA: TGTGCCTGGAGCCCCCCGTTTCCCGGCTCCTCTGGAAACACCATATATTTT
CDR3: CAWSPPFPGSSGNTIYF
D: -
J: TRBJ1-3
size: -
V: TRBV30

DNA: TGTGCCAGCAGCGCAGCGGGGGCAGCAGATACGCAGTATTTT
CDR3: CASSAAGAADTQYF
D: TRBD2
J: TRBJ2-3
size: -
V: TRBV9

DNA: TGTGCCAGCAGCTTATATGGGGGCGCTGAAGCTTTCTTT
CDR3: CASSLYGGAEAFF
D: -
J: TRBJ1-1
size: -
V: TRBV7-8

DNA: TGTGCCAGCAGCTCGACAGGTTATTCACCCCTCCACTTT
CDR3: CASSSTGYSPLHF
D: -
J: TRBJ1-6
size: -
V: TRBV11-2

DNA: TGTGCCAGCAGCCCGACCGCCAGACCAACTTTCGGTGGCTACACCTTC
CDR3: CASSPTARPTFGGYTF
D: -
J: TRBJ1-2
size: -
V: TRBV5-6

DNA: TGTGCTAGCAGCTTAGGGGGTCGTGGGGTTGAGACCCAGTACTTC
CDR3: CASSLGGRGVETQYF
D: -
J: TRBJ2-5
size: once
V: TRBV7-7

DNA: TGTGCCAGCAGCTTAGCGCTGTGGGGGAAAGGGGCCAACGTCCTGACTTTC
CDR3: CASSLALWGKGANVLTF
D: -
J: TRBJ2-6
size: -
V: TRBV7-6

DNA: TGTGCCAGCAGCTTTATGGGGGACTCGAAGACCCAGTACTTC
CDR3: CASSFMGDSKTQYF
D: -
J: TRBJ2-5
size: -
V: TRBV5-4

DNA: TGTGCCAGTAGTATAGGGCCGTTGCTCTACAATGAGCAGTTCTTC
CDR3: CASSIGPLLYNEQFF
D: -
J: TRBJ2-1
size: -
V: TRBV19

DNA: TGTGCCAGCAGCCAGGTGGGGTCCGGAAATCTTCTTACGCAGTATTTT
CDR3: CASSQVGSGNLLTQYF
D: -
J: TRBJ2-3
size: -
V: TRBV6-6

DNA: TGTGCCAGCTCACCAAGGGCAGGGTCGAGCACCGGGGAGCTGTTTTTT
CDR3: CASSPRAGSSTGELFF
D: -
J: TRBJ2-2
size: once
V: TRBV18

DNA: TGTGCCAGCCAGGACAGATCGAACACCGGGGAGCTGTTTTTT
CDR3: CASQDRSNTGELFF
D: -
J: TRBJ2-2
size: -
V: TRBV7-9

DNA: TGTGCCAGCAGCTTATGGAGGGGGGGGACAGCCTCTAATGAAAAACTGTTTTTT
CDR3: CASSLWRGGTASNEKLFF
D: TRBD1
J: TRBJ1-4
size: -
V: TRBV7-6

DNA: TGTGCCAGTGCCGAGACCGGCGGGGGATCACTCCAAGAGACCCAGTACTTC
CDR3: CASAETGGGSLQETQYF
D: TRBD2
J: TRBJ2-5
size: once
V: TRBV19

DNA: TGTGCCACCCGGACTAGGGGCAGCACCGGGGAGCTGTTTTTT
CDR3: CATRTRGSTGELFF
D: TRBD2
J: TRBJ2-2
size: -
V: TRBV6-1

DNA: TGTGCCAGCAGTGAGGACAGGTGGGAGACCCAGTACTTC
CDR3: CASSEDRWETQYF
D: TRBD1
J: TRBJ2-5
size: -
V: TRBV2

DNA: TGTGCCAGCAGCTTACCCGCAGCGACAGGCGAGCAGTTCTTC
CDR3: CASSLPAATGEQFF
D: -
J: TRBJ2-1
size: -
V: TRBV11-2

DNA: TGTGCCATCAGTGAGTTCGACAGGGGAGGCACCGGGGAGCTGTTTTTT
CDR3: CAISEFDRGGTGELFF
D: TRBD1
J: TRBJ2-2
size: -
V: TRBV10-3